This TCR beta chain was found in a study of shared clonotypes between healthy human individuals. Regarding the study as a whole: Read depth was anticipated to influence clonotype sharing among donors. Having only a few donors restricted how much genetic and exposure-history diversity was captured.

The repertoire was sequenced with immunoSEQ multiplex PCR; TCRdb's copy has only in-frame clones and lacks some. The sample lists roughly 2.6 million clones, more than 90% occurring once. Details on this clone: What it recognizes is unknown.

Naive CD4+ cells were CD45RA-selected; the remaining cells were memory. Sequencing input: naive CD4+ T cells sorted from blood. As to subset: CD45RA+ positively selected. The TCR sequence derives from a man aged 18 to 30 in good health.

The CDR3 DNA is TGTGCCAGCAGCGTAGAACCAGGGGGCAGTTTGAGGAACACTGAAGCTTTCTTT. It codes for CASSVEPGGSLRNTEAFF. The rearrangement links TRBV9 to TRBJ1-1; 8 nucleotides match TRBD1. This CDR3 has 18 residues. Germline lookup yields CDR1 SGDLS and CDR2 YYNGEE. Trimming cost V 0 bases and J 1 base; bases outside gene matches: 11. Filled out from reference TRBV9 and TRBJ1-1, the complete variable domain reads DSGVTQTPKHLITATGQRVTLRCSPRSGDLSVYWYQQSLDQGLQFLIQYYNGEERAKGNILERFSAQQFPDLHSELNLSSLELGDSALYFCASSVEPGGSLRNTEAFFGQGTRLTVV.